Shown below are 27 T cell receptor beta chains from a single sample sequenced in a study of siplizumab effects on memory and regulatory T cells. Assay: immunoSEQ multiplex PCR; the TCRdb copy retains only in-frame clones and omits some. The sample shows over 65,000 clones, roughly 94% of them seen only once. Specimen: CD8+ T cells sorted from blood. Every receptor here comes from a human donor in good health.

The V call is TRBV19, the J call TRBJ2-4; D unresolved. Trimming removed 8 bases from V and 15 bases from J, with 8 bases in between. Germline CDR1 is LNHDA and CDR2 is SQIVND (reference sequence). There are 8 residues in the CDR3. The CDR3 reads CASGIGYF. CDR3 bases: TGTGCCAGTGGGATCGGGTACTTC.

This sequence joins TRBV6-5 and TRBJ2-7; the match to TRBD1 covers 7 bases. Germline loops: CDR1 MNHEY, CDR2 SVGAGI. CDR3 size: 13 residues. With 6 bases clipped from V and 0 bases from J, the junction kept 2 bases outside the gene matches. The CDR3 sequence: CASRGQSSYEQYF. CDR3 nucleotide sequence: TGTGCCAGCAGGGGACAGAGCTCCTACGAGCAGTACTTC.

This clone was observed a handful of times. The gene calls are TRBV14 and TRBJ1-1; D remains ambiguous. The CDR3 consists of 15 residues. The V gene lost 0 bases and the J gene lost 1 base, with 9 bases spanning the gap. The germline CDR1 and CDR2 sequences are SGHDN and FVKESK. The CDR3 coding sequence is TGTGCCAGCAGCCAAGAGCTCGTGGGGAACACTGAAGCTTTCTTT. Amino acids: CASSQELVGNTEAFF.

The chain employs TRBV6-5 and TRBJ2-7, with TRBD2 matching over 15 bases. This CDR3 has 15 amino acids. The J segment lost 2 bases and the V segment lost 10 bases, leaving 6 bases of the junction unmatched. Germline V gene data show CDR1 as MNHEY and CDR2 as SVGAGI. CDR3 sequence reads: CAIRRTSGGAYEQYF. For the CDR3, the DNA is TGTGCCATCAGGAGGACTAGCGGGGGGGCCTACGAGCAGTACTTC.

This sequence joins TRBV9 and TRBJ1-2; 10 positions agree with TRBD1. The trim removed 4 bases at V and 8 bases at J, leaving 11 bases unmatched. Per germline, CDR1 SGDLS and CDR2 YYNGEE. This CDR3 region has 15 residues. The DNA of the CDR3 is TGTGCCAGCAGCATTAACAAGGGACAGGGGTCCGGCTACACCTTC. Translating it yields CASSINKGQGSGYTF.

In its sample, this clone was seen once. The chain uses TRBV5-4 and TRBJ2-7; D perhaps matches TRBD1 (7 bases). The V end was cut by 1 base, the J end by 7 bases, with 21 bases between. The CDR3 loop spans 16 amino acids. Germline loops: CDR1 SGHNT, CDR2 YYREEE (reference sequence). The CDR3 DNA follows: TGTGCCAGCAGCTTGATGGGGGCAGGGGGTGCGGGAGAGCAGTACTTC. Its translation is CASSLMGAGGAGEQYF.

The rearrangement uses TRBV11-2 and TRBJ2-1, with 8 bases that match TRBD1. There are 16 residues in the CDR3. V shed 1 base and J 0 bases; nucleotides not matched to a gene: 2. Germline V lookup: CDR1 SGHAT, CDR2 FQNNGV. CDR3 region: CASSLAGGSSYNEQFF. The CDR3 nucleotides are TGTGCCAGCAGCTTAGCAGGGGGCAGCTCCTACAATGAGCAGTTCTTC.

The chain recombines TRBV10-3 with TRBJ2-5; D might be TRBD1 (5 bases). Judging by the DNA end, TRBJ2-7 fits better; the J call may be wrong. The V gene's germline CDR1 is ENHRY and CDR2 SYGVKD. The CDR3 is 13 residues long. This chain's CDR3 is CAIRLDKFYEQYF. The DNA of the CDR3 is TGTGCCATCAGGCTGGACAAATTCTACGAGCAGTACTTC.

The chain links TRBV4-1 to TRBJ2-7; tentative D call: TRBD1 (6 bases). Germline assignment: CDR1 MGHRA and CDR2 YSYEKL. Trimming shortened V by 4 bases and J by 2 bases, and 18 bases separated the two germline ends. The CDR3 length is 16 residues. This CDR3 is CASSPLVDRPPYEQYF. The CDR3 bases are TGCGCCAGCAGCCCGCTCGTAGACAGGCCACCCTACGAGCAGTACTTC.

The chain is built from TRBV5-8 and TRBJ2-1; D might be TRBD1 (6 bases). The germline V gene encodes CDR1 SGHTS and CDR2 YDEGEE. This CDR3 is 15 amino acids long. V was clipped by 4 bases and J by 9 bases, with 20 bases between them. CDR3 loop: CASSREGGPDGEQFF. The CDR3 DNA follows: TGTGCCAGCAGCCGTGAAGGGGGTCCAGATGGTGAGCAGTTCTTC.

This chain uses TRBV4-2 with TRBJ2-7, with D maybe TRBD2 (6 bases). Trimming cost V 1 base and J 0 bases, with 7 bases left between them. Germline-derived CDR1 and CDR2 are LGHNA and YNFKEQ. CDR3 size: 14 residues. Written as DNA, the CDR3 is TGTGCCAGCAGCCAAGCGGGAGACTCCTACGAGCAGTACTTC. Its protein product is CASSQAGDSYEQYF.

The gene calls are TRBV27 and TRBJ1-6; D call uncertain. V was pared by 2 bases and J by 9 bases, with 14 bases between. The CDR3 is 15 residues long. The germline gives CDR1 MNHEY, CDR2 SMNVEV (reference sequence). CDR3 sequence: CASSLGRSIGSPLHF. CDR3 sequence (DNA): TGTGCCAGCAGTTTAGGACGGTCCATAGGTTCACCCCTCCACTTT.

The CDR3 region has the DNA TGTGCCAGCAGTGAAGAACTGAACACTGAAGCTTTCTTT. Protein product: CASSEELNTEAFF. The chain joins TRBV7-9 to TRBJ1-1; D is ambiguous. CDR1 SEHNR and CDR2 FQNEAQ come from the germline V gene (reference sequence). V shed 6 bases and J shed 0 bases, with 8 bases lying between them. This CDR3 comprises 13 residues. Full variable domain (missing parts from reference TRBV7-9 and TRBJ1-1): DTGVSQNPRHKITKRGQNVTFRCDPISEHNRLYWYRQTLGQGPEFLTYFQNEAQLEKSRLLSDRFSAERPKGSFSTLEIQRTEQGDSAMYLCASSEELNTEAFFGQGTRLTVV.

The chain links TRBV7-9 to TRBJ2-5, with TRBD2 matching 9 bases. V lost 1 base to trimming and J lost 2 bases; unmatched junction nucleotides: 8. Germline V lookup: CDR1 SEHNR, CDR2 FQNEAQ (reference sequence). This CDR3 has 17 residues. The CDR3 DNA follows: TGTGCCAGCAGCTTAGGACTAGCGGTCGGTCATCAAGAGACCCAGTACTTC. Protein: CASSLGLAVGHQETQYF.

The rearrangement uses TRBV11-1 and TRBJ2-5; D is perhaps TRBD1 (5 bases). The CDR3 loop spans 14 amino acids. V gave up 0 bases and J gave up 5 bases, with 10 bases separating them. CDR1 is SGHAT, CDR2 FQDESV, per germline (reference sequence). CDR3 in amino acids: CASSLATVRETQYF. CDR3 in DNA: TGTGCCAGCAGCTTAGCGACAGTCAGGGAGACCCAGTACTTC.

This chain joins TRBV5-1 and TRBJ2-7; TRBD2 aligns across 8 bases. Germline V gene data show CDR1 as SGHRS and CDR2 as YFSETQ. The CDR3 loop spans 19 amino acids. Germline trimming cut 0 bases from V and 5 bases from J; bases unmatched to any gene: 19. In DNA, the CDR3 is TGCGCCAGCAGCTTGGAAAGTGTTGCGGGGCGGGGGGCGCGGGACGAGCAGTACTTC. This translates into CASSLESVAGRGARDEQYF.

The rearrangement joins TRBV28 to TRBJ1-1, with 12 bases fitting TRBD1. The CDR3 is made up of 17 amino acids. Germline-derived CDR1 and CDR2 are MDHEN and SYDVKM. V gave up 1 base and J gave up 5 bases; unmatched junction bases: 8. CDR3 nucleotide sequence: TGTGCCAGCAGTTTATTCGGGACAGGGGGCCGTGTTACTGAAGCTTTCTTT. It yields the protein CASSLFGTGGRVTEAFF.

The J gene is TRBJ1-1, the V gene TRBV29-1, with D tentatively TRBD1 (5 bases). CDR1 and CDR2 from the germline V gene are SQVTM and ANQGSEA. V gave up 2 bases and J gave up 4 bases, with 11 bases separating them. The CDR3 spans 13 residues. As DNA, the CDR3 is TGCAGCGTTGAATGGCAGGGCCCCACTGAAGCTTTCTTT. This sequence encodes CSVEWQGPTEAFF.

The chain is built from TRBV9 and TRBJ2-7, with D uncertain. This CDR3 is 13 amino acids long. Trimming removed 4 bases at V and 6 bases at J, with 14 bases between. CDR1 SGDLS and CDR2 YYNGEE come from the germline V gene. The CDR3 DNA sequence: TGTGCCAGCAGCCAACATGATCGAGGCGAGCAGTACTTC. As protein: CASSQHDRGEQYF.

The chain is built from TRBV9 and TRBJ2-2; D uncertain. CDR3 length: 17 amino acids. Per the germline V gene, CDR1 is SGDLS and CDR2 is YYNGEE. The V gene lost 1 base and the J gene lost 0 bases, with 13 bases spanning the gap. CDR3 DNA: TGTGCCAGCAGCGTATCACGACAAAACCCGAACACCGGGGAGCTGTTTTTT. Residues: CASSVSRQNPNTGELFF.

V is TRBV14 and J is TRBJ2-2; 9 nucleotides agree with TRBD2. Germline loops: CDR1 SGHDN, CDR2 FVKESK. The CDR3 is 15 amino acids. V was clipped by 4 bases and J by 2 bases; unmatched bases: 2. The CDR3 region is CASSLAGVNTGELFF. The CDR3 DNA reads TGTGCCAGCAGCCTAGCGGGGGTTAACACCGGGGAGCTGTTTTTT.

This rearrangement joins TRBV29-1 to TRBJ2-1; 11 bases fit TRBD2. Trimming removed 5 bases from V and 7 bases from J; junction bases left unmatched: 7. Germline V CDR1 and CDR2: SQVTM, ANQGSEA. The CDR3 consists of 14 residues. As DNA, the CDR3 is TGCAGCGTTTCTGATAGCGGGAGGGGGAATGAGCAGTTCTTC. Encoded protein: CSVSDSGRGNEQFF.

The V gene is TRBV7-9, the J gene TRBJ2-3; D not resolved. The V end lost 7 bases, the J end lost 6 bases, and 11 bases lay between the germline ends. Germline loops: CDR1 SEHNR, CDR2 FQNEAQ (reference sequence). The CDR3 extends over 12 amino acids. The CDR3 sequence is CASIEAPDTQYF. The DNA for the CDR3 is TGTGCCAGCATAGAGGCGCCCGATACGCAGTATTTT.

The CDR3 protein is CASSLPSSGSGYEQFF. CDR3 nucleotide sequence: TGTGCCAGCAGCTTACCTTCTAGCGGGAGTGGCTATGAGCAGTTCTTC. The genes are TRBV11-2 and TRBJ2-1; 10 bases are shared with TRBD2. Trimming at V came to 2 bases and at J to 8 bases, leaving 9 bases not matched to a gene. CDR1 is SGHAT, CDR2 FQNNGV, per germline. The CDR3 runs to 16 residues.

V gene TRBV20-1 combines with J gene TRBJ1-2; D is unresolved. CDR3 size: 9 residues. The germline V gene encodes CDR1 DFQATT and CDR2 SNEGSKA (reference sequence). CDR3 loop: CGAAGGYTF. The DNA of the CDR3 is TGCGGAGCGGCCGGGGGCTACACCTTC.

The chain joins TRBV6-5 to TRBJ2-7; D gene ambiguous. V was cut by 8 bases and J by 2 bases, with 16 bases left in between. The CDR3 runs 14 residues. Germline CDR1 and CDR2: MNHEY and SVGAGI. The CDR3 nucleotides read TGTGCCAGCTGGCCATCCGGAACGCCCTACGAGCAGTACTTC. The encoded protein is CASWPSGTPYEQYF.

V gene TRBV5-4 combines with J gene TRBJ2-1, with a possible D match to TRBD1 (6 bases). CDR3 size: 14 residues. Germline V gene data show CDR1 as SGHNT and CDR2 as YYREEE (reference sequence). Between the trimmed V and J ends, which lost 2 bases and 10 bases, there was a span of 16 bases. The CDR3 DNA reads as TGTGCCAGCAGCTTAGGGGGACCGGGCGGGGAGCAGTTCTTC. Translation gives CASSLGGPGGEQFF.